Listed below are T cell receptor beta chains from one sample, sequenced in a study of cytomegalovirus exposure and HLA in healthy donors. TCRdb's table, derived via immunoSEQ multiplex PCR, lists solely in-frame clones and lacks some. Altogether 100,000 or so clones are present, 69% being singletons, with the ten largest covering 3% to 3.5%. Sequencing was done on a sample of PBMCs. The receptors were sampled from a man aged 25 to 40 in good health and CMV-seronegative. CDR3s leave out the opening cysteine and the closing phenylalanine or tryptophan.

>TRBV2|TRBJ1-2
ASREEAGGGYT
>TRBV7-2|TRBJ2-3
ASSLGHFTDTQY
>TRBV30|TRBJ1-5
AWSRGIQPQH
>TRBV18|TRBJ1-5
ASSPPAQANQPQH
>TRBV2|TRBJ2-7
ASSGQGIYEQY
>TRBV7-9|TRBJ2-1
ASSPSGLADNEQF
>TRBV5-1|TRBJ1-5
ASSAMTGRNQPQH
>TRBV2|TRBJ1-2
ASSRQGFNYGYT
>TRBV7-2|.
ASSGWGQGSYEQY
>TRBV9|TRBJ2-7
ASSGAGLAGPHEQY
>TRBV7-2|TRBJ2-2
ASSLRAGTVGTGELF
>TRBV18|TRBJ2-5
ASSPEGSQETQY
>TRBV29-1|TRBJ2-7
SVRSGPEAY
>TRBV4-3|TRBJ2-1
ASSPREWDLFNNEQF
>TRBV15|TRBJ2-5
ATSTTGGDGETQY
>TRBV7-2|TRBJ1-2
ASSSTQAGAHYGYT
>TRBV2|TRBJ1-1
ASVRGEAF
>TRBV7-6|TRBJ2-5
ASSAEIQETQY
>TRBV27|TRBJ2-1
ASSPAGVGGNEQF
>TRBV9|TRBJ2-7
ASSPTRGHEQY
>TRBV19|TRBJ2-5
ASSRMTVNYQETQY
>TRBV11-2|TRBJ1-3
ASSLGTATSGNTIY
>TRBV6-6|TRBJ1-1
ASSHYGSSEDTEAF
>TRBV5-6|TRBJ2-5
ASSFTQQETQY
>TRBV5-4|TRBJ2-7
ASRDTNSYEQY
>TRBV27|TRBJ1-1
ASSLKGRWSTEAF
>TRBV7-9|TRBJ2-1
SSSPLAYNRSYNEQF
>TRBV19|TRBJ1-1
ASSIAPGPVNTEAF
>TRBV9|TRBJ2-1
ASSPRMAGNNEQF
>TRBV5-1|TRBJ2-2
ASREGPTNTGELF
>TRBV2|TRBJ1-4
ASSADRDEKLF
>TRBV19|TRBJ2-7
ASSALAGTSYEQY
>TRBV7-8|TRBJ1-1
ASSLRDSFMNTEAF
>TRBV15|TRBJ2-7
ATSGPSGVYEQY
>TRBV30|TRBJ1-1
AWSGRQGVWTEAF
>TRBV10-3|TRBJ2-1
AIMAATGGEQF
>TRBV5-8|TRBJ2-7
ASSLRPGTYEQY
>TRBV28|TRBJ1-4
ASSRGEKLF
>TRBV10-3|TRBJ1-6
AISESAGGSYNSPLH
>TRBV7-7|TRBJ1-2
ASSLTRVNYGYT
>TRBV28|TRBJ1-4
ASSPRQVFGLTNEKLF
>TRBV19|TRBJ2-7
ASSMGRFEQY
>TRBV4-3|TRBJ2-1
ASSQGLAGHEQF
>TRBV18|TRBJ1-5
ASSRQGAGNQPQH
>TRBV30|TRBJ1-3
AWSVGARYSGNTIY